A single sample is the source of the 9 T cell receptor beta chains below, sequenced in a study of beta chain features in type 1 diabetes. Findings and caveats of the study: When Type 1 diabetes patients were examined, their TCRB CDR3s proved moderately but significantly shorter in all four CD4+ subsets.

Of the isolated RNA, all was reverse transcribed, and so the sequenced material was expressed TCRB transcripts. TCRdb's table, derived via immunoSEQ multiplex PCR, lists solely in-frame clones and lacks some. Of 50,000 or so clones in the sample, around 45% were seen once. Their target antigens are unknown. The sequenced sample consisted of stem cell memory CD4+ T cells from blood. The receptors come from a man aged 30 to 45 with type 1 diabetes.

The chain couples TRBV7-2 to TRBJ2-7; the D is unclear. Germline loops: CDR1 SGHTA, CDR2 FQGNSA. The ends were cut back, 4 bases at V and 6 bases at J, with 7 bases in the middle. The CDR3 covers 11 residues. The DNA for the CDR3 is TGTGCCAGCAGCTCCAGGCGCGAGCAGTACTTC. Translation: CASSSRREQYF.

This clone has only one observation. V usage is TRBV5-1 and J usage is TRBJ2-2; TRBD2 matches 13 bases. The CDR3 runs 14 residues. Germline lookup yields CDR1 SGHRS and CDR2 YFSETQ. After removal of 7 bases from V and 5 bases from J, the junction contained 2 bases not matched to a gene. The chain's CDR3 is CASGLAGETGELFF. The CDR3 region has the DNA TGCGCCAGCGGACTAGCGGGAGAAACCGGGGAGCTGTTTTTT.

The chain carries TRBV18 and TRBJ1-1; D call uncertain. Germline assignment: CDR1 KGHSH and CDR2 LQKENI. Trimming took off 1 base at V and 4 bases at J, with 4 bases between the two ends. The length of the CDR3 is 12 residues. CDR3 residues: CASSPRPTEAFF. The CDR3, as DNA: TGTGCCAGCTCACCACGGCCCACTGAAGCTTTCTTT.

The chain links TRBV10-3 to TRBJ2-5; tentative D call: TRBD1 (6 bases). The J call may be faulty, since TRBJ2-7 better matches the DNA end. Germline CDR1 reads ENHRY; CDR2 reads SYGVKD. The CDR3 contains 14 residues. The CDR3 reads CAISPRQETYEQYF. CDR3 nucleotides: TGTGCCATCAGTCCTCGACAGGAAACCTACGAGCAGTACTTC.

This clone was picked up one time. This chain connects TRBV15 to TRBJ2-2, with 10 positions matching TRBD1. In germline, CDR1 is LNHNV, CDR2 YYDKDF (reference sequence). The V segment lost 3 bases and the J segment 2 bases; nucleotides outside the gene matches: 3. The CDR3 loop spans 16 amino acids. The CDR3 spells CATSRWTGGNTGELFF. For the CDR3, the DNA is TGTGCCACCAGCAGGTGGACAGGGGGAAACACCGGGGAGCTGTTTTTT.

The chain uses TRBV18 and TRBJ2-5; possibly TRBD2 for D (6 bases). The CDR3 contains 13 residues. Deletions cut 8 bases from V and 4 bases from J, with 14 bases between. The V gene's germline CDR1 is KGHSH and CDR2 LQKENI. DNA for the CDR3: TGTGCCAGCCTTCGAGGGACTGGAGAGACCCAGTACTTC. Translated, it gives CASLRGTGETQYF.

This clone was seen only once. V and J are TRBV19 and TRBJ1-5; D not certain. The CDR3 length is 13 residues. CDR1 LNHDA and CDR2 SQIVND come from the germline V gene (reference sequence). V lost 3 bases and J 5 bases, leaving 8 bases between the germline ends. CDR3 protein: CASSIDFHQPQHF. CDR3 bases: TGTGCCAGTAGTATTGACTTCCATCAGCCCCAGCATTTT.

This rearrangement joins TRBV13 to TRBJ1-1; D unresolved. The CDR3 covers 13 residues. In germline, CDR1 is PRHDT, CDR2 FYEKMQ (reference sequence). The V gene lost 6 bases and the J gene lost 0 bases, with 8 bases spanning the gap. The CDR3 protein is CASRVQMNTEAFF. CDR3 DNA sequence: TGTGCCAGCAGGGTCCAGATGAACACTGAAGCTTTCTTT.

The chain has TRBV5-1 and TRBJ2-6, with D perhaps TRBD2 (7 bases). Per germline, CDR1 SGHRS and CDR2 YFSETQ. CDR3 length: 16 amino acids. V lost 3 bases, J lost 0 bases, and 10 bases lay in between. CDR3 region: CASSWAGASGANVLTF. The CDR3 DNA reads as TGCGCCAGCAGCTGGGCGGGGGCCTCTGGGGCCAACGTCCTGACTTTC.